The sequence of this T cell receptor (beta chain) was determined in a study of cytomegalovirus exposure and HLA in healthy donors. In the study overall: Earlier results showed approximately 110 million unique TCR beta sequences derived from 150 million to 200 million T cells. Study-level results: Of the V segments, some could not be distinguished, including TRBV6-2 and TRBV6-3, and were excluded. Most CMV-associated TCR beta chains were later found to appear HLA-restricted.

The PCR made use of 60 Vbeta and 13 Jbeta primers. Here immunoSEQ multiplex PCR was the method, and the copy in TCRdb shows in-frame clones only, minus some. The table has around 99,000 clones, 77% seen once. On this clone: Its specificity is unknown.

Germline CDR1 reads MNHEY; CDR2 reads SVGAGI. Trimming cost V 6 bases and J 5 bases, with 7 bases left between them. The CDR3 extends over 11 amino acids. The TCR sequence derives from a male donor in good health and CMV-seronegative. The chain joins TRBV6-5 to TRBJ2-5, with D hard to call. The sequenced sample was PBMCs. The CDR3 protein is CASSNGETQYF. DNA of the CDR3: TGTGCCAGCAGCAACGGGGAGACCCAGTACTTC.